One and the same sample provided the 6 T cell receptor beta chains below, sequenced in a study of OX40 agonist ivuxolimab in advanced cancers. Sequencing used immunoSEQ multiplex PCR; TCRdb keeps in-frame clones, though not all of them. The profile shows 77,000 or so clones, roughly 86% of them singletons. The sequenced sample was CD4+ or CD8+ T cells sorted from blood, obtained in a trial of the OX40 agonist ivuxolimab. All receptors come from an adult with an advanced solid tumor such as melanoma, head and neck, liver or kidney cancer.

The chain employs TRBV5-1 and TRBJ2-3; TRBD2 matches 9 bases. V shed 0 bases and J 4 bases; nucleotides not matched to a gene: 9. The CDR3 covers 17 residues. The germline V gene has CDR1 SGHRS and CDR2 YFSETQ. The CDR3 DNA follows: TGCGCCAGCAGCTTGGGGGAGACTAGCGGAGGGGCAGATACGCAGTATTTT. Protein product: CASSLGETSGGADTQYF.

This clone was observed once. The CDR3 region is CASTRDRGQEQYF. DNA for the CDR3: TGCGCCAGCACCCGGGACAGGGGGCAAGAGCAGTACTTC. The rearrangement uses TRBV23-1 and TRBJ2-7; 12 bases match TRBD1. TRBV23-1 is sorted into the ORF group, with uncertain function. The CDR3 runs 13 residues. V lost 7 bases and J lost 7; bases outside the gene matches: 5.

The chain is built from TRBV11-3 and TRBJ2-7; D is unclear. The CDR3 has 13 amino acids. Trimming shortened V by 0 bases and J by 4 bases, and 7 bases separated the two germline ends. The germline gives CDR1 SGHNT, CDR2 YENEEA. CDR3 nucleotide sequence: TGTGCCAGCAGCTTAGATCCGGGTTACGAGCAGTACTTC. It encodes CASSLDPGYEQYF.

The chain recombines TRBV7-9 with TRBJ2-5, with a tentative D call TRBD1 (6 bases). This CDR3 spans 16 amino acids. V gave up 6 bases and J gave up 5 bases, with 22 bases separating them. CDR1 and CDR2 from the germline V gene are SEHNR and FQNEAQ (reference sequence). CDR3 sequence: CASSSSPGVIGETQYF. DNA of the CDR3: TGTGCCAGCAGTTCCAGCCCAGGGGTTATAGGCGAGACCCAGTACTTC.

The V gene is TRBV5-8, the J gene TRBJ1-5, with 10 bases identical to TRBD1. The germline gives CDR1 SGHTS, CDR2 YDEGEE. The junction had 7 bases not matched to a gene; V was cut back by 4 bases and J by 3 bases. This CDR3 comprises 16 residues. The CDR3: CASSPRDRGHNQPQHF. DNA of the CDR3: TGTGCCAGCAGCCCCCGGGACAGGGGTCACAATCAGCCCCAGCATTTT.

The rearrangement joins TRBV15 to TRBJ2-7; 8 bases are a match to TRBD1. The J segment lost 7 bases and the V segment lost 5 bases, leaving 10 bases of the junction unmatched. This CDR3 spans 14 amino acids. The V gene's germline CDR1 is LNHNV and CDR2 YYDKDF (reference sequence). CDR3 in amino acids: CATSAADRVREQYF. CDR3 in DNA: TGTGCCACCAGCGCTGCGGACAGGGTCAGGGAGCAGTACTTC.